This record concerns one T cell receptor beta chain sequence. Its antigen is currently unknown. This record belongs to a study of immune heterogeneity within non-small cell lung tumors. At the level of the study: Tumor histology was classified as squamous cell carcinoma in 4 cases, non-squamous carcinoma in about 10 and not otherwise specified in 1.

Per the germline V gene, CDR1 is LNHDA and CDR2 is SQIVND (reference sequence). The ends were cut back, 7 bases at V and 3 bases at J, with 9 bases in the middle. The CDR3 is 13 residues long. Multiplex PCR was performed with 32 V and 13 J primers, and it amplified TCR beta CDR3. TCRdb ran MiXCR on the multiplex PCR reads and lists one entry per CDR3 protein. Of approximately 6,400 distinct CDR3 sequences in the sample, approximately 22% are singletons; the top ten hold approximately 9%. Study-level findings and limits: Tumor sites within a patient were found to share identical dominant CDR3 beta clonotypes, and site-unique high-frequency clones were also present.

Template input, which was bulk tumor genomic DNA, totaled 450 to 600 ng per sample. Widely spaced biopsies, several per primary tumor, were obtained at surgery. With untreated, newly diagnosed non-small cell lung cancer, the patients went on to undergo curative surgery. This chain links TRBV19 with TRBJ2-2; D gene unclear. This receptor was identified in a man aged 70 or older with non-small cell lung cancer. Sequenced input: lung tumor tissue. CDR3 nucleotide sequence: TGTGCCAGTAATACTGGGGACACCGGGGAGCTGTTTTTT. Translation gives CASNTGDTGELFF.